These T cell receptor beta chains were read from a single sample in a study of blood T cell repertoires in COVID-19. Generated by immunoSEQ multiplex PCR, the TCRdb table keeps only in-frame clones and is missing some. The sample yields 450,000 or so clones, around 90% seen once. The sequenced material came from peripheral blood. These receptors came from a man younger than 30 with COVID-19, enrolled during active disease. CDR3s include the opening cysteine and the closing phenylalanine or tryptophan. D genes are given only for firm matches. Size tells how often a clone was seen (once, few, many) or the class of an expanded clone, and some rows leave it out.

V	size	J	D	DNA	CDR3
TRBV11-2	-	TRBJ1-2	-	TGTGCCAGCAGCTTAGGGACAACTTACTATGGCTACACCTTC	CASSLGTTYYGYTF
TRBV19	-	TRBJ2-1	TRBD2	TGTGCCAGTAGAAGGACCACTAGCGGGTTCGGCGGGGAGCAGTTCTTC	CASRRTTSGFGGEQFF
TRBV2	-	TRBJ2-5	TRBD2	TGTGCCAGCAGTGCATCGACTAGCGGAGTAGAGACCCAGTACTTC	CASSASTSGVETQYF
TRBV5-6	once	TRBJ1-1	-	TGTGCCAGCAGCTGGGCCCGGGAAGTGCAAGCTTTCTTT	CASSWAREVQAFF
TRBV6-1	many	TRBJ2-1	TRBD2	TGTGCCAGCAGTGACCTAGCGGGGGGCGACGATGAGCAGTTCTTC	CASSDLAGGDDEQFF
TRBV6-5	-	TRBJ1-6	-	TGTGCCAGCGCCGGGAGCTCCTATAATTCACCCCTCCACTTT	CASAGSSYNSPLHF
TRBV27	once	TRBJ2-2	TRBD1	TGTGCCAGCCACCCGGGACAGGGGGCAACCGGGGAGCTGTTTTTT	CASHPGQGATGELFF
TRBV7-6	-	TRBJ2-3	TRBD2	TGTGCCAGCAGCTTAGGGCCTAGCGGTAACACAGATACGCAGTATTTT	CASSLGPSGNTDTQYF
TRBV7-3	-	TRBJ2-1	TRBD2	TGTGCCAGCAGTTTGGGTGCGGGAGCAGGCAGTGAGCAGTTCTTC	CASSLGAGAGSEQFF
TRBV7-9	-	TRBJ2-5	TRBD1	TGTGCCAGCAGCTTATTGGGACAGACCCAAGAGACCCAGTACTTC	CASSLLGQTQETQYF
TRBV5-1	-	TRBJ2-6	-	TGCGCCAGCAGCTTGTCGGCAGGTAGCTCTGGGGCCAACGTCCTGACTTTC	CASSLSAGSSGANVLTF
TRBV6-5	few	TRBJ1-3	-	TGTGCCAGCAGTTACAGCTCAAGTGGCTCTGGAAACACCATATATTTT	CASSYSSSGSGNTIYF
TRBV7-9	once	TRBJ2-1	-	TGTGCCAGCAGCCCAGGGGGGCTAGCGCTTTCCTACAATGAGCAGTTCTTC	CASSPGGLALSYNEQFF
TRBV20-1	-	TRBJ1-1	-	TGCAGTGCTAGAGGGAGCACTGAAGCTTTCTTT	CSARGSTEAFF
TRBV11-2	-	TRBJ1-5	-	TGTGCCAGCAGCTTAGAGGCCCCCAATCAGCCCCAGCATTTT	CASSLEAPNQPQHF
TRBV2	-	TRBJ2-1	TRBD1	TGTGCCAGCATCCGAACCGGGACAGGGGGCAATGAGCAGTTCTTC	CASIRTGTGGNEQFF
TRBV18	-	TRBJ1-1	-	TGTGCCAGCTCACCGGACAGTCTGAACACTGAAGCTTTCTTT	CASSPDSLNTEAFF
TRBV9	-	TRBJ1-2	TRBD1	TGTGCCAGCAGCGGCCCGACAGGGAGTGGAGGCTACACCTTC	CASSGPTGSGGYTF
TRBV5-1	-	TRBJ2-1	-	TGCGCCACTAGGACTGGAAGAAACAATGAGCAGTTCTTC	CATRTGRNNEQFF
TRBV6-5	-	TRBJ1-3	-	TGTGCCAGCAGTTTTAGCTCTGGAAACACCATATATTTT	CASSFSSGNTIYF
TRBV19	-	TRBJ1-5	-	TGTGCCAGTAGTGCGAGACAGTCCACTAGCAATCAGCCCCAGCATTTT	CASSARQSTSNQPQHF
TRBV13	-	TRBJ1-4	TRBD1	TGTGCCAGCAGCCGGGGACAGTTGGCGGGGAATGAAAAACTGTTTTTT	CASSRGQLAGNEKLFF
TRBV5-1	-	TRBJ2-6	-	TGCGCCAGCAGCCCACCACTGAGCTCTGGGGCCAACGTCCTGACTTTC	CASSPPLSSGANVLTF
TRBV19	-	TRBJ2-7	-	TGTGCCACCAAGGGGGAGCAGTACTTC	CATKGEQYF